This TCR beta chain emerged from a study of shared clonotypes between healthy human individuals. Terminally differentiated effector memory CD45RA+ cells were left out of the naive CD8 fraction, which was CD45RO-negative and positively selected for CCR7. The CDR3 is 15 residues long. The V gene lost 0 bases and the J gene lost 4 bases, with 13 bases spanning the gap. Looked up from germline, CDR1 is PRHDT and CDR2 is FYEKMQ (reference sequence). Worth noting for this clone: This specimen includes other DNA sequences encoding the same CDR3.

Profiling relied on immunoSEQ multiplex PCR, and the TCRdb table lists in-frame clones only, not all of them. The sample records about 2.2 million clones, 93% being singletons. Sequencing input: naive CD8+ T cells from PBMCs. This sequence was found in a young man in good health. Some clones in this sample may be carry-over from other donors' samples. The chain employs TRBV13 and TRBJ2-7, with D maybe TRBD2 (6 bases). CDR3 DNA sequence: TGTGCCAGCAGCTTAGGCGGCGGAGGAGGGTACGAGCAGTACTTC. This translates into CASSLGGGGGYEQYF.